The source of this T cell receptor (beta chain) is a study of technical replicates of blood from several donors. This CDR3 is built from 15 residues. The V segment lost 3 bases and the J segment 9 bases; nucleotides outside the gene matches: 11. Looked up from germline, CDR1 is MNHEY and CDR2 is SMNVEV (reference sequence). The protocol was immunoSEQ multiplex PCR, while the TCRdb copy is restricted to in-frame clones and leaves out a portion. The sample consists of around 72,000 clones, roughly nine tenths of them appearing once. The chain employs TRBV27 and TRBJ2-1; 7 bases align to TRBD2. The sequencing input was T cells isolated from PBMCs. This receptor was identified in a human donor in good health. The CDR3 reads CASSFTREYLGEQFF. The CDR3 DNA sequence: TGTGCCAGCAGTTTCACGCGGGAGTACCTGGGTGAGCAGTTCTTC.